The 18 T cell receptor beta chains below were found in one sample sequenced in a study of yellow fever vaccine responses in identical twins. TCRdb independently ran MiXCR on the RT-PCR reads; one entry per CDR3 protein. Here the sample spans more than 4,000 distinct CDR3 sequences, just over 70% being singletons. The sequences come from T cells from blood (PBMCs), unsorted or a sorted subset (not recorded which), collected before or after yellow fever vaccination (not recorded which). These TCRs come from a young woman who received the yellow fever vaccine.

The count of this clonotype is one. This chain links TRBV5-1 with TRBJ2-3, with 7 positions matching TRBD2. The CDR3 sequence is 14 residues long. Germline V gene data show CDR1 as SGHRS and CDR2 as YFSETQ. Trimming at V came to 0 bases and at J to 3 bases, leaving 1 base not matched to a gene. The CDR3 sequence: CASSLGLATDTQYF. Here the CDR3 DNA reads TGCGCCAGCAGCTTGGGACTAGCAACAGATACGCAGTATTTT.

The chain recombines TRBV29-1 with TRBJ2-3; the match to TRBD1 covers 10 bases. The ends lost 4 bases at V and 1 base at J; junction bases unmatched: 8. CDR3 length equals 16 residues. Germline assignment: CDR1 SQVTM and CDR2 ANQGSEA. The DNA for the CDR3 is TGCAGCGTTGCCGGGGACAGGGGACTCCGCACAGATACGCAGTATTTT. This codes for CSVAGDRGLRTDTQYF.

This clonotype was seen more than once but under ten times. The chain links TRBV27 to TRBJ2-1; 7 nucleotides agree with TRBD2. The CDR3 covers 14 residues. Germline-derived CDR1 and CDR2 are MNHEY and SMNVEV (reference sequence). J lost 5 bases, V lost 2 bases, and 3 bases had no gene match. CDR3 protein: CASSLGGGDNEQFF. The CDR3 DNA reads as TGTGCCAGCAGTTTAGGCGGGGGTGACAATGAGCAGTTCTTC.

This chain uses TRBV12-3 or TRBV12-4 with TRBJ2-5; tentatively, D is TRBD2 (5 bases). CDR3 length equals 17 residues. V was cut by 3 bases and J by 1 base, with 18 bases left in between. CDR3 residues: CASSFGGGQPTQETQYF. The CDR3 nucleotides are TGTGCCAGCAGTTTTGGAGGCGGGCAGCCTACCCAAGAGACCCAGTACTTC.

This sequence joins TRBV4-3 and TRBJ2-7; D ambiguous. V dropped 0 bases and J dropped 1 base, with 13 bases sitting between them. CDR1 is LGHNA, CDR2 YSLEER, per germline. The CDR3 loop spans 16 amino acids. CDR3 amino acids: CASSQDRVLPSYEQYF. The CDR3 DNA reads as TGCGCCAGCAGCCAAGATCGCGTACTCCCGTCCTACGAGCAGTACTTC.

This rearrangement joins TRBV5-1 to TRBJ2-1; tentatively, D is TRBD1 or TRBD2 (5 bases each). Per the germline V gene, CDR1 is SGHRS and CDR2 is YFSETQ. The CDR3 runs to 15 residues. Trimming left V 4 bases short and J 0 bases short, with 11 bases between. In nucleotides, the CDR3 is TGCGCCAGCAGCCGGGACGTTGTCTCCTACAATGAGCAGTTCTTC. Encoded protein: CASSRDVVSYNEQFF.

The chain couples TRBV10-1 to TRBJ2-1; 8 bases align to TRBD2. The CDR3 runs to 14 residues. Germline V lookup: CDR1 WNHNN, CDR2 SYGVQD (reference sequence). The J segment lost 5 bases and the V segment lost 6 bases, leaving 6 bases of the junction unmatched. For the CDR3, the DNA is TGCGCCAGCAGCGGCGGGAGGTTAGACAATGAGCAGTTCTTC. This translates into CASSGGRLDNEQFF.

The rearrangement joins TRBV5-6 to TRBJ1-1; tentatively, D is TRBD1 (6 bases). Germline-derived CDR1 and CDR2 are SGHDT and YYEEEE. V gave up 4 bases and J gave up 0 bases, with 10 bases separating them. The CDR3 runs to 14 residues. Here the CDR3 reads CASSGWTVNTEAFF. The CDR3 region has the DNA TGTGCCAGCAGCGGATGGACAGTGAACACTGAAGCTTTCTTT.

This rearrangement joins TRBV29-1 to TRBJ2-1; TRBD2 matches at 13 bases. Germline CDR1 is SQVTM and CDR2 is ANQGSEA. CDR3 length equals 14 residues. The J segment lost 7 bases and the V segment lost 1 base, leaving 1 base of the junction unmatched. The chain's CDR3 is CSVEGTSGSNEQFF. CDR3 nucleotide sequence: TGCAGCGTTGAAGGGACTAGCGGGAGTAATGAGCAGTTCTTC.

The rearrangement joins TRBV5-1 to TRBJ2-7; 8 bases map to TRBD1. Trimming removed 3 bases from V and 6 bases from J; junction bases left unmatched: 5. The CDR3 is 13 amino acids. Germline V gene data show CDR1 as SGHRS and CDR2 as YFSETQ. The CDR3 here is CASSWADRAEQYF. The DNA of the CDR3 is TGCGCCAGCAGCTGGGCGGACAGGGCCGAGCAGTACTTC.

The chain combines TRBV11-1 with TRBJ2-1; the D is unclear. In germline, CDR1 is SGHAT, CDR2 FQDESV (reference sequence). This CDR3 spans 15 amino acids. V was pared by 5 bases and J by 0 bases, with 11 bases between. CDR3 nucleotide sequence: TGTGCCAGCAGCCTAAATGACCTCTCCTACAATGAGCAGTTCTTC. It encodes CASSLNDLSYNEQFF.

V gene TRBV10-1 combines with J gene TRBJ1-3; tentatively, D is TRBD1 (5 bases). Germline CDR1 and CDR2: WNHNN and SYGVQD (reference sequence). Trimming left V 9 bases short and J 3 bases short, with 15 bases between. The length of the CDR3 is 14 residues. The CDR3 DNA follows: TGCGCCAGACCGCCCGGGGGATATGGAAACACCATATATTTT. Translated, it gives CARPPGGYGNTIYF.

In this sample, this clonotype turned up a few times. The gene calls are TRBV27 and TRBJ2-1; 8 positions agree with TRBD1. The germline gives CDR1 MNHEY, CDR2 SMNVEV (reference sequence). V lost 5 bases, J lost 8 bases, and 8 bases stayed unmatched. The CDR3 runs to 14 residues. CDR3 protein: CASSPQHRGYEQFF. DNA for the CDR3: TGTGCCAGCAGTCCCCAACACAGGGGGTATGAGCAGTTCTTC.

This clonotype was seen a handful of times. The rearrangement links TRBV5-1 to TRBJ2-7; D tentatively reads TRBD1 or TRBD2 (5 bases each). Between the trimmed V and J ends, which lost 6 bases and 6 bases, there was a span of 10 bases. The length of the CDR3 is 11 residues. From germline, CDR1 is SGHRS and CDR2 YFSETQ. CDR3 residues: CASNLRGEQYF. The CDR3 region has the DNA TGCGCCAGCAATCTGAGGGGCGAGCAGTACTTC. The full variable domain, its missing parts supplied by reference TRBV5-1 and TRBJ2-7, is KAGVTQTPRYLIKTRGQQVTLSCSPISGHRSVSWYQQTPGQGLQFLFEYFSETQRNKGNFPGRFSGRQFSNSRSEMNVSTLELGDSALYLCASNLRGEQYFGPGTRLTVT.

The rearrangement joins TRBV29-1 to TRBJ2-7; TRBD1 is a possible D gene (6 bases). Germline lookup yields CDR1 SQVTM and CDR2 ANQGSEA. V gave up 4 bases and J gave up 6 bases, with 19 bases separating them. This CDR3 is built from 14 residues. CDR3 loop: CSVARTVNFPEQYF. For the CDR3, the DNA is TGCAGCGTTGCGAGGACAGTTAATTTCCCCGAGCAGTACTTC.

J is TRBJ2-1 and V is TRBV18; possibly TRBD2 for D (6 bases). Germline V gives CDR1 KGHSH, CDR2 LQKENI. The CDR3 runs to 14 residues. V dropped 5 bases and J dropped 6 bases, with 14 bases sitting between them. DNA for the CDR3: TGTGCCAGCTCATGGGGGGTCCCCGCCAATGAGCAGTTCTTC. It encodes CASSWGVPANEQFF.

The sample holds a few counts of this clonotype. The chain joins TRBV27 to TRBJ2-3; the D is unclear. Germline values: CDR1 MNHEY, CDR2 SMNVEV (reference sequence). The CDR3 contains 13 residues. Deletions cut 3 bases from V and 7 bases from J, with 11 bases between. Here the CDR3 DNA reads TGTGCCAGCAGTTTGGGAACTGGATATACGCAGTATTTT. It yields the protein CASSLGTGYTQYF.

This chain connects TRBV12-3 or TRBV12-4 to TRBJ2-5; the match to TRBD1 covers 9 bases. V trimming: 4 bases; J trimming: 1 base; junction bases outside the gene matches: 4. The CDR3 consists of 15 residues. CDR3 residues: CASSSQDRGQETQYF. The DNA for the CDR3 is TGTGCCAGCAGTTCACAGGACAGGGGCCAAGAGACCCAGTACTTC.